This T cell receptor (beta chain) was captured in a study of OX40 agonist ivuxolimab in advanced cancers. Excluded were patients having autoimmune disease history or systemic immunosuppression. The assay was immunoSEQ multiplex PCR, and TCRdb's table has in-frame clones only and misses some. The repertoire has about 100,000 clones, 80% to 95% of them found once; the top ten carry about 0.51%. This clonotype originated in an adult with an advanced solid tumor such as melanoma, head and neck, liver or kidney cancer. The input for sequencing was CD4+ or CD8+ T cells sorted from blood, taken in a trial of the OX40 agonist ivuxolimab.

The CDR3 DNA reads TGTGCCAGCAGTTCTACGACAGAACAGCCCCAGCATTTT. This translates into CASSSTTEQPQHF. This chain links TRBV28 with TRBJ1-5; TRBD1 might be the D (5 bases). The germline V and J ends were trimmed by 4 bases and 7 bases, with 11 bases remaining between them. CDR1 is MDHEN and CDR2 is SYDVKM in the germline V gene. There are 13 residues in the CDR3.